This T cell receptor beta chain emerged from a study of blood T cell repertoires in COVID-19. Across the whole study: Sites in the United States, Italy and Spain provided acute and convalescent COVID-19 samples. The cDNA or gDNA used as material had been derived from T cells, B-cell-depleted T cells, or PBMCs.

In the original workflow: Amplifying reference gene primers gave estimates of nucleated cell counts. Sequencing was performed with immunoSEQ multiplex PCR; in TCRdb, only in-frame clones are kept and a portion is missing. D and trimming were read from the DNA, whereas the V and J calls and clone size are those reported in that table. This sample carries around 87,000 clones, roughly three quarters of them seen once, and the ten largest clones take 8.5% to 10%. The germline gives CDR1 MDHEN, CDR2 SYDVKM. There are 17 residues in the CDR3. J lost 4 bases, V lost 7 bases, and 13 bases had no gene match. This clone occurred once.

The source of this sequence is a woman of 80 years or more with acute or convalescent COVID-19. V gene TRBV28 combines with J gene TRBJ1-2; 12 nucleotides align to TRBD1. Source material: peripheral blood. The chain's CDR3 is CASTITGTGGITYGYTF. DNA of the CDR3: TGTGCCAGCACCATTACCGGGACAGGGGGCATAACCTATGGCTACACCTTC.